These T cell receptor beta chains were read from a single sample in a study of T-cell reconstitution after alpha-beta-depleted transplantation in children. TCRdb independently ran MiXCR on the PCR reads; one entry per CDR3 protein. Counted here are 450,000 to 600,000 distinct CDR3 sequences, 10% to 15% occurring once; the ten biggest clones make up approximately 2%. The sequences come from PBMCs, mostly from graft donor cells, collected 360 days after TCRalphabeta/CD19-depleted stem cell transplant. These receptors were collected from a male patient aged 10 to 17 who had a stem cell transplant for acute myeloid leukemia, so the T cells may come from the graft donor. Both conserved end residues are part of each CDR3. The order of the fields is CDR3 length, clone size, V gene, D gene, J gene, CDR3 protein, CDR3 DNA. D genes are given only for firm matches. The listing skips clone size in some rows; elsewhere it reads once, few, many or a size class.

>12|-|TRBV28|-|TRBJ2-7
CASRDLPYEQYF
TGTGCCAGCAGAGACTTACCCTACGAGCAGTACTTC
>12|few|TRBV7-9|TRBD1|TRBJ1-1
CASSPKTGFAFF
TGTGCCAGCAGCCCTAAGACAGGGTTTGCTTTCTTT
>17|few|TRBV9|TRBD2|TRBJ2-3
CASSVVSGRSFTDTQYF
TGTGCCAGCAGCGTAGTGAGCGGGAGAAGCTTCACAGATACGCAGTATTTT
>16|many|TRBV6-5|-|TRBJ2-7
CASSYSLRGYPWEQYF
TGTGCCAGCAGTTACTCCCTGCGGGGCTACCCTTGGGAGCAGTACTTC
>14|-|TRBV20-1|-|TRBJ2-1
CSAPLGGMINEQFF
TGCAGTGCACCACTTGGGGGCATGATAAATGAGCAGTTCTTC
>17|few|TRBV20-1|-|TRBJ2-1
CSARVARGDPFYNEQFF
TGCAGTGCTAGAGTTGCCAGGGGGGACCCCTTCTACAATGAGCAGTTCTTC
>14|once|TRBV9|-|TRBJ2-7
CASSVGQSGYEQYF
TGTGCCAGCAGCGTAGGTCAGTCCGGGTACGAGCAGTACTTC
>15|few|TRBV12-3/TRBV12-4|-|TRBJ1-4
CASSPGRWGNEKLFF
TGTGCCAGCAGCCCGGGACGGTGGGGTAATGAAAAACTGTTTTTT
>17|-|TRBV20-1|-|TRBJ2-3
CSARDLGALWGADTQYF
TGCAGTGCTAGAGATCTCGGAGCCTTGTGGGGGGCAGATACGCAGTATTTT
>14|few|TRBV29-1|TRBD1|TRBJ2-3
CSVAQGAPTDTQYF
TGCAGCGTCGCACAGGGGGCCCCCACGGATACGCAGTATTTT
>14|many|TRBV28|-|TRBJ2-2
CASSLWGATGELFF
TGTGCCAGCAGTTTATGGGGGGCGACCGGGGAGCTGTTTTTT
>19|few|TRBV28|TRBD2|TRBJ2-7
CASSSSYYGLAGGTYEQYF
TGTGCCAGCAGTTCATCCTACTACGGACTAGCGGGAGGAACCTACGAGCAGTACTTC
>17|-|TRBV5-1|TRBD2|TRBJ2-5
CASSGGTSGARGETQYF
TGCGCCAGCAGCGGGGGGACTAGCGGGGCCCGTGGGGAGACCCAGTACTTC
>15|-|TRBV7-3|-|TRBJ2-7
CASSLTAALQYEQYF
TGTGCCAGCAGCTTAACGGCAGCCCTACAATACGAGCAGTACTTC
>14|many|TRBV5-1|-|TRBJ2-1
CASSLGLPYNEQFF
TGCGCCAGCAGCTTGGGCCTACCCTACAATGAGCAGTTCTTC
>15|-|TRBV7-2|-|TRBJ2-3
CASSPLQPSTDTQYF
TGTGCCAGCAGCCCGCTACAGCCAAGCACAGATACGCAGTATTTT
>14|few|TRBV20-1|-|TRBJ2-7
CSARDWRTNYEQYF
TGCAGTGCTAGAGATTGGAGGACAAACTACGAGCAGTACTTC
>13|many|TRBV10-3|-|TRBJ2-7
CAITPGANYEQYF
TGTGCCATCACCCCAGGGGCCAACTACGAGCAGTACTTC
>14|many|TRBV28|-|TRBJ2-3
CASNRERVTDTQYF
TGTGCCAGCAATCGGGAGCGGGTAACAGATACGCAGTATTTT
>16|few|TRBV12-3/TRBV12-4|TRBD2|TRBJ2-7
CASSLGRLAGFYEQYF
TGTGCCAGCAGTTTAGGGCGACTAGCGGGGTTCTACGAGCAGTACTTC
>12|many|TRBV29-1|TRBD1|TRBJ2-7
CSSRTGPYEQYF
TGCAGCTCCCGGACAGGACCCTACGAGCAGTACTTC
>12|-|TRBV21-1|-|TRBJ1-1
CASRPLNTEAFF
TGTGCCAGTAGGCCACTAAACACTGAAGCTTTCTTT
>15|-|TRBV20-1|TRBD1|TRBJ2-7
CSAFLRTGGAYEQYF
TGCAGTGCCTTTTTAAGGACAGGGGGTGCCTACGAGCAGTACTTC
>14|few|TRBV28|-|TRBJ1-5
CASRRDLSDQPQHF
TGTGCCAGCAGGAGGGACCTCTCCGATCAGCCCCAGCATTTT
>12|many|TRBV6-6|TRBD2|TRBJ2-1
CASTWGEGEQFF
TGTGCCAGCACCTGGGGGGAGGGTGAGCAGTTCTTC
>15|many|TRBV6-5|TRBD1|TRBJ2-7
CASSSRDRSSYEQYF
TGTGCCAGCAGTTCCCGGGACAGGAGCTCCTACGAGCAGTACTTC
>13|-|TRBV25-1|-|TRBJ2-3
CARSEGYPDTQYF
TGTGCCAGAAGTGAAGGCTATCCAGATACGCAGTATTTT
>12|-|TRBV4-2|-|TRBJ2-7
CASSQDTARQYF
TGTGCCAGCAGCCAAGATACGGCCAGACAGTACTTC
>15|-|TRBV12-3/TRBV12-4|-|TRBJ2-2
CASNLDGINTGELFF
TGTGCCAGCAACCTCGACGGGATTAACACCGGGGAGCTGTTTTTT